The 17 T cell receptor beta chains below were found in one sample sequenced in a study of cytomegalovirus exposure and HLA in healthy donors. Primers for the PCR totalled 60 Vbeta and 13 Jbeta. The data were produced by immunoSEQ multiplex PCR, yet TCRdb's version contains in-frame clones alone and is incomplete. The table lists 35,000 to 50,000 clones, under 70% of them singletons. The sequenced sample was PBMCs. The receptors derive from a man in his 60s in good health and CMV-seropositive.

This clone was picked up a small number of times. V gene TRBV19 combines with J gene TRBJ1-5; 7 bases are shared with TRBD1. Germline CDR1 is LNHDA and CDR2 is SQIVND (reference sequence). The J segment lost 2 bases and the V segment lost 0 bases, leaving 7 bases of the junction unmatched. CDR3 size: 17 residues. In DNA form, the CDR3 reads TGTGCCAGTAGTATAGATCGGTCCGGACAGGGCAATCAGCCCCAGCATTTT. Protein product: CASSIDRSGQGNQPQHF.

This chain joins TRBV7-2 and TRBJ2-1, with 7 bases aligning to TRBD1. Germline CDR1 SGHTA, CDR2 FQGNSA. This CDR3 is 17 amino acids long. V shed 5 bases and J 2 bases; nucleotides not matched to a gene: 12. Here the CDR3 reads CASSVRGQVQTYNEQFF. CDR3 nucleotides: TGTGCCAGCAGCGTCCGAGGACAGGTTCAAACCTACAATGAGCAGTTCTTC.

The chain has TRBV18 and TRBJ2-2, with a weak D call TRBD2 (6 bases). The V end was cut by 3 bases, the J end by 1 base, with 12 bases between. There are 16 residues in the CDR3. CDR1 and CDR2 from the germline V gene are KGHSH and LQKENI. CDR3 region: CASSPPGTGNTGELFF. The CDR3, as DNA: TGTGCCAGCTCACCCCCCGGGACTGGGAACACCGGGGAGCTGTTTTTT.

This rearrangement joins TRBV6-6 to TRBJ2-7, with TRBD2 matching over 9 bases. After removal of 5 bases from V and 5 bases from J, the junction contained 10 bases not matched to a gene. Germline V lookup: CDR1 MNHNY, CDR2 SVGAGI (reference sequence). The CDR3 sequence is 15 residues long. This CDR3 reads CASSLPGLAPNEQYF. The CDR3 coding sequence is TGTGCCAGCAGTCTACCGGGACTAGCCCCCAACGAGCAGTACTTC.

This clone was seen a few times. The gene calls are TRBV4-3 and TRBJ2-1; weak D call: TRBD2 (6 bases). The CDR3 is made up of 15 amino acids. V lost 0 bases to trimming and J lost 6 bases, with 12 bases between them. Per germline, CDR1 LGHNA and CDR2 YSLEER. The CDR3 nucleotides are TGCGCCAGCAGCCAAGAACTAGCCGGGGTCAATGAGCAGTTCTTC. It is translated as CASSQELAGVNEQFF.

This chain uses TRBV28 with TRBJ1-2; TRBD1 matches 8 bases. Trimming removed 6 bases from V and 4 bases from J; junction bases left unmatched: 7. The CDR3 length is 14 residues. Germline loops: CDR1 MDHEN, CDR2 SYDVKM. The chain's CDR3 is CASSPSGGGYGYTF. The CDR3 DNA reads as TGTGCCAGCAGCCCCTCAGGGGGCGGCTATGGCTACACCTTC.

The gene calls are TRBV4-2 and TRBJ2-7; 10 bases are shared with TRBD2. The J segment lost 1 base and the V segment lost 4 bases, leaving 4 bases of the junction unmatched. In germline, CDR1 is LGHNA, CDR2 YNFKEQ. This CDR3 spans 15 amino acids. As DNA, the CDR3 is TGTGCCAGCAGCCCTTTTAGCGGGAGGTCCTACGAGCAGTACTTC. As protein: CASSPFSGRSYEQYF.

V is TRBV7-2 and J is TRBJ2-1, with D possibly being TRBD2 (6 bases). CDR3 length equals 15 residues. The germline CDR1 and CDR2 sequences are SGHTA and FQGNSA. Trimming removed 5 bases at V and 3 bases at J, with 14 bases between. The DNA for the CDR3 is TGTGCCAGCAGCCCTAGCGTTGCGTTCTACAATGAGCAGTTCTTC. This encodes CASSPSVAFYNEQFF. Drawing the rest from reference TRBV7-2 and TRBJ2-1, the complete variable domain is GAGVSQSPSNKVTEKGKDVELRCDPISGHTALYWYRQSLGQGLEFLIYFQGNSAPDKSGLPSDRFSAERTGGSVSTLTIQRTQQEDSAVYLCASSPSVAFYNEQFFGPGTRLTVL.

The CDR3 DNA sequence: TGTGCCATCAGTAAGATACCCCCGGGACTAGCGGGAGGGACCGAGAATCCGGATACGCAGTATTTT. Translating it yields CAISKIPPGLAGGTENPDTQYF. The chain has TRBV10-3 and TRBJ2-3; 16 bases map to TRBD2. Trimming took 5 bases from V and 6 from J; bases not matched to a gene: 23. Germline V lookup: CDR1 ENHRY, CDR2 SYGVKD. This CDR3 is built from 22 residues.

The chain couples TRBV27 to TRBJ2-3; 7 bases are shared with TRBD2. The germline V gene has CDR1 MNHEY and CDR2 SMNVEV (reference sequence). J lost 3 bases, V lost 3 bases, and 3 bases had no gene match. This CDR3 has 14 amino acids. The CDR3 loop is CASSFGRSTDTQYF. The CDR3 DNA follows: TGTGCCAGCAGTTTCGGGAGGTCTACAGATACGCAGTATTTT.

The chain joins TRBV9 to TRBJ1-3; perhaps TRBD1 as D (5 bases). The CDR3 runs 15 residues. The germline gives CDR1 SGDLS, CDR2 YYNGEE. The V and J ends lost 0 bases and 3 bases respectively, with 10 bases between them. CDR3 residues: CASSVGDGGGNTIYF. For the CDR3, the DNA is TGTGCCAGCAGCGTAGGCGACGGGGGTGGAAACACCATATATTTT.

V and J are TRBV7-2 and TRBJ2-5, with a possible D match to TRBD2 (7 bases). Germline lookup yields CDR1 SGHTA and CDR2 FQGNSA. V was cut by 1 base and J by 5 bases, with 11 bases left in between. CDR3 size: 14 residues. This chain's CDR3 is CASSLVGGGETQYF. The DNA for the CDR3 is TGTGCCAGCAGCTTAGTGGGAGGGGGGGAGACCCAGTACTTC.

The genes are TRBV2 and TRBJ2-2; 11 bases match TRBD2. This CDR3 is built from 16 residues. Germline V gives CDR1 SNHLY, CDR2 FYNNEI. The ends lost 2 bases at V and 10 bases at J; junction bases unmatched: 9. CDR3: CASSEYSGLAESELFF. In nucleotides, the CDR3 is TGTGCCAGCAGTGAATATTCGGGACTAGCGGAGTCGGAGCTGTTTTTT.

The V gene is TRBV10-3, the J gene TRBJ2-7; a possible D gene is TRBD2 (6 bases). The ends were cut back, 10 bases at V and 5 bases at J, with 21 bases in the middle. The germline V gene encodes CDR1 ENHRY and CDR2 SYGVKD. This CDR3 is built from 14 residues. This chain's CDR3 is CATTSRRDVHEQYF. Written as DNA, the CDR3 is TGTGCCACCACCTCGAGGCGGGACGTCCACGAGCAGTACTTC.

The CDR3 protein is CAIKITNGGNTGELFF. The DNA of the CDR3 is TGTGCCATCAAGATCACGAACGGGGGGAACACCGGGGAGCTGTTTTTT. V is TRBV10-3 and J is TRBJ2-2; D possibly corresponds to TRBD2 (6 bases). Trimming left V 7 bases short and J 1 base short, with 16 bases between. The CDR3 runs 16 residues. The V gene's germline CDR1 is ENHRY and CDR2 SYGVKD.

This chain links TRBV28 with TRBJ1-5; D perhaps matches TRBD1 (6 bases). V gave up 10 bases and J gave up 1 base, with 11 bases separating them. The germline V gene encodes CDR1 MDHEN and CDR2 SYDVKM. CDR3 length: 13 residues. The CDR3 DNA is TGTGCCATCGCTGGGACAAGCAATCAGCCCCAGCATTTT. It is translated as CAIAGTSNQPQHF.

This clone turned up a few times. At one of its ends the junction is not consistent with the germline gene, which may arise from a read error. The chain links TRBV4-3 to TRBJ1-2, with 7 bases matching TRBD1. The CDR3 totals 13 residues. CDR1 is LGHNA and CDR2 is YSLEER in the germline V gene. The CDR3 here is CASSQDLWDSPIF. The CDR3 nucleotides read TGCGCCAGCAGCCAAGATCTTTGGGACAGTCCAATCTTC.